This T cell receptor beta chain was sequenced in a study of blood T cell repertoires in COVID-19. Original data processing: How many nucleated cells were present was estimated from reference gene primer amplification. Clones were sequenced by immunoSEQ multiplex PCR, and TCRdb holds only the in-frame ones, with some missing. The V and J calls and the clone size are those of that table, but D and trimming were determined from the DNA. The sample shows around 150,000 clones, 75% to 85% of them seen only once. CDR1 SGHRS and CDR2 YFSETQ come from the germline V gene. Trimming removed 4 bases at V and 2 bases at J, with 12 bases between. CDR3 length: 14 amino acids.

This chain joins TRBV5-1 and TRBJ1-2; weak D call: TRBD1 (5 bases). This receptor was taken from a man aged 40-49 years who had recovered from COVID-19. The sequencing input was PBMCs or T cells enriched from blood (not recorded which). CDR3 DNA: TGCGCCAGCAGCCGGACCGGGGGAAACTATGGCTACACCTTC. It translates to CASSRTGGNYGYTF.